A single sample is the source of the 21 T cell receptor beta chains below, sequenced in a study of vaccination and CD4 T cells after COVID-19. Treatment reported: approximately 9-day PBMC culture with coronavirus spike peptide pools or control peptides (ViraFEST assay). The antigens of these receptors remain unknown. Sequence data for DNA of cultured CD4+ T cells were generated by the Oncomine TCR Beta short-read assay. TCRdb called the PCR reads again in MiXCR, with one record for every CDR3 protein. The repertoire includes 15,000 to 20,000 distinct CDR3 sequences, approximately 45% of them detected once, and less than 8.5% sits in the top ten. The sample consisted of CD4+ T cells from blood, cultured in vitro, taken after SARS-CoV-2 vaccination. These receptors came from a human donor who had recovered from COVID-19.

The chain has TRBV20-1 and TRBJ2-1; 10 bases are shared with TRBD1. With V trimmed by 6 bases and J by 3 bases, 2 bases remained unmatched. Germline V lookup: CDR1 DFQATT, CDR2 SNEGSKA (reference sequence). The length of the CDR3 is 13 residues. CDR3 residues: CSARTGGYNEQFF. In DNA, the CDR3 is TGCAGTGCGCGGACAGGGGGCTACAATGAGCAGTTCTTC.

There are a few counts of this clonotype. This rearrangement joins TRBV5-4 to TRBJ2-6, with D possibly TRBD2 on 6 matching bases. Trimming pared 3 bases from V and 1 base from J, leaving 8 bases between. The CDR3 sequence is 15 residues long. In germline, CDR1 is SGHNT, CDR2 YYREEE (reference sequence). The CDR3 nucleotides are TGTGCCAGCAGCTGGGGAGGTTCTGGGGCCAACGTCCTGACTTTC. It specifies CASSWGGSGANVLTF. The complete variable domain, with remaining parts taken from reference TRBV5-4 and TRBJ2-6, reads ETGVTQSPTHLIKTRGQQVTLRCSSQSGHNTVSWYQQALGQGPQFIFQYYREEENGRGNFPPRFSGLQFPNYSSELNVNALELDDSALYLCASSWGGSGANVLTFGAGSRLTVL.

The chain joins TRBV19 to TRBJ2-2; D is possibly TRBD1 (6 bases). In germline, CDR1 is LNHDA, CDR2 SQIVND (reference sequence). There are 14 residues in the CDR3. V shed 11 bases and J shed 3 bases, with 16 bases lying between them. The CDR3 protein is CAPWGQIYTGELFF. The CDR3, as DNA: TGTGCCCCATGGGGGCAGATTTACACCGGGGAGCTGTTTTTT. The full variable domain, its missing parts supplied by reference TRBV19 and TRBJ2-2, is DGGITQSPKYLFRKEGQNVTLSCEQNLNHDAMYWYRQDPGQGLRLIYYSQIVNDFQKGDIAEGYSVSREKKESFPLTVTSAQKNPTAFYLCAPWGQIYTGELFFGEGSRLTVL.

The chain recombines TRBV6-5 with TRBJ2-7, with D maybe TRBD2 (6 bases). The V and J ends lost 0 bases and 2 bases respectively, with 8 bases between them. There are 14 residues in the CDR3. CDR1 and CDR2 (germline): MNHEY, SVGAGI. This CDR3 reads CASSYSSGTYEQYF. Here the CDR3 DNA reads TGTGCCAGCAGTTACTCTAGCGGAACCTACGAGCAGTACTTC.

The chain couples TRBV20-1 to TRBJ1-5; 7 bases fit TRBD1. Trimming removed 4 bases from V and 6 bases from J; junction bases left unmatched: 3. Per the germline V gene, CDR1 is DFQATT and CDR2 is SNEGSKA (reference sequence). CDR3 size: 12 residues. DNA for the CDR3: TGCAGTGCTAAATCAGGGGGTCAGCCCCAGCATTTT. Its protein product is CSAKSGGQPQHF.

The chain recombines TRBV7-7 with TRBJ2-5, with 7 bases identical to TRBD1. The CDR3 loop spans 13 amino acids. V shed 5 bases and J 2 bases; nucleotides not matched to a gene: 2. Germline loops: CDR1 SSHAT, CDR2 FNYEAQ (reference sequence). This chain's CDR3 is CASSRDRQETQYF. The CDR3 region has the DNA TGTGCCAGCAGCAGGGACAGACAAGAGACCCAGTACTTC.

This chain links TRBV19 with TRBJ1-2; D may be TRBD1 (5 bases). Germline V gene sequence: CDR1 LNHDA, CDR2 SQIVND (reference sequence). The CDR3 totals 13 residues. The ends were cut back, 3 bases at V and 4 bases at J, with 9 bases in the middle. CDR3 nucleotides: TGTGCCAGTAGTATGAGGGGAGTCTATGGCTACACCTTC. It encodes CASSMRGVYGYTF.

The chain uses TRBV20-1 and TRBJ2-4; D gene unclear. In germline, CDR1 is DFQATT, CDR2 SNEGSKA (reference sequence). The CDR3 spans 14 residues. Trimming cost V 7 bases and J 3 bases, with 16 bases left between them. The CDR3 nucleotides are TGCAGTGTAGGTGTCGAGTCGGGCAAAAACATTCAGTACTTC. Amino acids: CSVGVESGKNIQYF.

This clonotype was seen a handful of times. The chain has TRBV19 and TRBJ2-1; 9 bases align to TRBD2. This CDR3 contains 16 residues. The V gene end was trimmed by 1 base and the J gene end by 4 bases; junction bases not matched to a gene: 5. Germline CDR1 LNHDA, CDR2 SQIVND (reference sequence). The DNA for the CDR3 is TGTGCCAGTAGTATAGCTGGACTAGCGAAATACAATGAGCAGTTCTTC. This codes for CASSIAGLAKYNEQFF.

Only a few counts were recorded for this clonotype. The chain recombines TRBV5-1 with TRBJ2-1; 11 bases agree with TRBD2. This CDR3 is built from 15 residues. The ends lost 4 bases at V and 9 bases at J; junction bases unmatched: 9. Germline CDR1 is SGHRS and CDR2 is YFSETQ. CDR3 in DNA: TGCGCCAGCAGCACCTTACTAGCGGGAGTAACTGAGCAGTTCTTC. It translates to CASSTLLAGVTEQFF. Complete variable domain (other parts from reference TRBV5-1 and TRBJ2-1): KAGVTQTPRYLIKTRGQQVTLSCSPISGHRSVSWYQQTPGQGLQFLFEYFSETQRNKGNFPGRFSGRQFSNSRSEMNVSTLELGDSALYLCASSTLLAGVTEQFFGPGTRLTVL.

J is TRBJ2-3 and V is TRBV6-4; 9 nucleotides align to TRBD2. The CDR3 consists of 15 residues. Germline V gene lookup returns CDR1 MRHNA and CDR2 SNTAGT. Unmatched junction bases numbered 3, after V lost 0 bases and J lost 5 bases. The CDR3 bases are TGTGCCAGCAGTGACTCAGCGGGAGGCATAGATACGCAGTATTTT. Translated, it gives CASSDSAGGIDTQYF.

This clonotype has more than one count but fewer than ten. This rearrangement joins TRBV6-1 to TRBJ2-5; D is possibly TRBD2 (6 bases). V lost 6 bases to trimming and J lost 9 bases, with 17 bases between them. Germline CDR1 reads MNHNS; CDR2 reads SASEGT. The CDR3 is 13 amino acids. The CDR3 sequence is CASRRDWQAAQYF. The CDR3 bases are TGTGCCAGCAGACGGGACTGGCAGGCGGCCCAGTACTTC.

This clonotype was detected a few times. The chain uses TRBV10-1 and TRBJ2-1; 7 positions match TRBD2. CDR3 length equals 15 residues. V lost 3 bases, J lost 8 bases, and 10 bases stayed unmatched. CDR1 and CDR2 from the germline V gene are WNHNN and SYGVQD (reference sequence). DNA for the CDR3: TGCGCCAGCAGTGATACTTCGGGAGGTATCGATGAGCAGTTCTTC. Amino acids: CASSDTSGGIDEQFF.

The genes are TRBV12-3 or TRBV12-4 and TRBJ2-2, with no clear D. V was cut by 3 bases and J by 3 bases, with 5 bases left in between. The CDR3 totals 13 residues. The chain's CDR3 is CASSFQDTGELFF. CDR3 in DNA: TGTGCCAGCAGTTTCCAGGACACCGGGGAGCTGTTTTTT.

The chain employs TRBV19 and TRBJ2-7; 10 bases match TRBD2. The CDR3 contains 15 residues. Trimming at V came to 4 bases and at J to 1 base, leaving 4 bases not matched to a gene. Germline V gives CDR1 LNHDA, CDR2 SQIVND (reference sequence). Here the CDR3 reads CASSKLAGVSYEQYF. Here the CDR3 DNA reads TGTGCCAGTAGTAAGCTAGCGGGAGTATCCTACGAGCAGTACTTC.

The chain couples TRBV4-3 to TRBJ2-7; TRBD2 matches at 11 bases. CDR3 length equals 15 residues. The germline CDR1 and CDR2 sequences are LGHNA and YSLEER. J gave up 5 bases and V 5 bases, and 8 bases lay outside the gene matches. For the CDR3, the DNA is TGCGCCAGCAGCAACTTACTAGCGGGAGTTGACGAGCAGTACTTC. Translation gives CASSNLLAGVDEQYF.

The V and J genes are TRBV18 and TRBJ1-5; the match to TRBD1 covers 9 bases. V shed 5 bases and J 1 base; nucleotides not matched to a gene: 9. Germline V gives CDR1 KGHSH, CDR2 LQKENI. This CDR3 is built from 17 residues. CDR3 sequence: CASSGPGQGMSNQPQHF. CDR3 bases: TGTGCCAGCTCAGGACCGGGACAGGGTATGAGCAATCAGCCCCAGCATTTT.

The rearrangement links TRBV27 to TRBJ1-4; D not resolved. Trimming stripped 5 bases from V and 1 base from J, with 5 bases between. Germline values: CDR1 MNHEY, CDR2 SMNVEV (reference sequence). The CDR3 is 13 residues long. CDR3 nucleotide sequence: TGTGCCAGCAGTCTTAGAACTAATGAAAAACTGTTTTTT. The encoded protein is CASSLRTNEKLFF.

The table lists this clonotype with a few counts. The chain employs TRBV20-1 and TRBJ2-3, with D perhaps assigned TRBD1 or TRBD2 (5 bases each). V was clipped by 5 bases and J by 0 bases, with 9 bases between them. Germline CDR1 DFQATT, CDR2 SNEGSKA (reference sequence). The CDR3 consists of 13 residues. CDR3 amino acids: CSAPGTSTDTQYF. The CDR3 DNA reads as TGCAGTGCTCCCGGGACGAGCACAGATACGCAGTATTTT.

The V gene is TRBV11-2, the J gene TRBJ2-2, with TRBD2 matching 7 bases. In germline, CDR1 is SGHAT, CDR2 FQNNGV. The CDR3 length is 15 residues. J was trimmed by 5 bases and V by 5 bases; bases with no gene match: 8. CDR3 loop: CASSRTGTTTGELFF. CDR3 coding DNA: TGTGCCAGCAGCCGCACCGGGACTACTACCGGGGAGCTGTTTTTT.

This clonotype appeared once. This chain joins TRBV7-9 and TRBJ1-1; D is ambiguous. CDR1 is SEHNR, CDR2 FQNEAQ, per germline (reference sequence). V was clipped by 0 bases and J by 4 bases, with 0 bases between them. The CDR3 sequence is 11 residues long. The CDR3 DNA reads TGTGCCAGCAGCTTAGCCACTGAAGCTTTCTTT. It specifies CASSLATEAFF.